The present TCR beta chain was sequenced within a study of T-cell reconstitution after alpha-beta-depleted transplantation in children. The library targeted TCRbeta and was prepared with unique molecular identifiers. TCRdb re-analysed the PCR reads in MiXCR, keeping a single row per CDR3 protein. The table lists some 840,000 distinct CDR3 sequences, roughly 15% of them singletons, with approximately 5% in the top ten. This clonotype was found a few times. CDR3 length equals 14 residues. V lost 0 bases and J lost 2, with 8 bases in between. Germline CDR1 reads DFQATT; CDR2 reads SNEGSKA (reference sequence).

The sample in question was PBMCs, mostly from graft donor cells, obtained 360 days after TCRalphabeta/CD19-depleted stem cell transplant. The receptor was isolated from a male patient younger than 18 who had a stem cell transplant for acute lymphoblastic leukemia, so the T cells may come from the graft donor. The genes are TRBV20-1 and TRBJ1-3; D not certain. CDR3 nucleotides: TGCAGTGCTAGAGACAGGAGAACTGGAAACACCATATATTTT. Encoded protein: CSARDRRTGNTIYF.